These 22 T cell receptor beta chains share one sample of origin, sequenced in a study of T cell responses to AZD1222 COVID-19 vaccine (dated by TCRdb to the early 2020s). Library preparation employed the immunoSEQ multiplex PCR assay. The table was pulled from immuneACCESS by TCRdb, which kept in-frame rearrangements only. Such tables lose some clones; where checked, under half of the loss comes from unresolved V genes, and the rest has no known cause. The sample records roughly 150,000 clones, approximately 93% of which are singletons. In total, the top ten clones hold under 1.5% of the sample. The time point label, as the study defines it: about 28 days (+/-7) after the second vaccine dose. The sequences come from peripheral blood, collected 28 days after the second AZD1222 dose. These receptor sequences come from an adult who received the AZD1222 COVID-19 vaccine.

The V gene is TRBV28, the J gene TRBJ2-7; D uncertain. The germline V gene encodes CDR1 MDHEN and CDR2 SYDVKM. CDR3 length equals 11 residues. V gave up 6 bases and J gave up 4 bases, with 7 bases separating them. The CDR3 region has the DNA TGTGCCAGCAGGGCTATATACGAGCAGTACTTC. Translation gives CASRAIYEQYF.

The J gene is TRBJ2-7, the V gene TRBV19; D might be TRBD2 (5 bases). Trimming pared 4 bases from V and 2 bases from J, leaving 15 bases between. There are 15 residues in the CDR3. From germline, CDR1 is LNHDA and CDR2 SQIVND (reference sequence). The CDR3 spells CASSSTPAGAYEQYF. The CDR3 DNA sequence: TGTGCCAGTAGTAGTACTCCGGCGGGCGCCTACGAGCAGTACTTC.

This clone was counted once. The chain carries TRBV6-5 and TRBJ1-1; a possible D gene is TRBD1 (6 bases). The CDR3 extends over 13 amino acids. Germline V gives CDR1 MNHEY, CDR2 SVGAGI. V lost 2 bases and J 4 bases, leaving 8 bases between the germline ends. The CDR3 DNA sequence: TGTGCCAGCAGTTACCAGGGGAGCACTGAAGCTTTCTTT. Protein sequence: CASSYQGSTEAFF.

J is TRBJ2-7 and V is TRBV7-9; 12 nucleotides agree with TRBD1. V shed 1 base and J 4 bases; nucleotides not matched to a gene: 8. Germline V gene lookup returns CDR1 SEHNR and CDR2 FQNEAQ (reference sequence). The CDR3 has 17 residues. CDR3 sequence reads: CASSLEGRGQGAYEQYF. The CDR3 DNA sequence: TGTGCCAGCAGCTTAGAAGGGCGGGGACAGGGGGCATACGAGCAGTACTTC.

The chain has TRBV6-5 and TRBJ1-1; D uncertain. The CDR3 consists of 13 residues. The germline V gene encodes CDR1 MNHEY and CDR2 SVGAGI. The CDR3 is CVSYLQRNTEAFF. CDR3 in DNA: TGTGTCAGTTACCTACAGAGGAACACTGAAGCTTTCTTT.

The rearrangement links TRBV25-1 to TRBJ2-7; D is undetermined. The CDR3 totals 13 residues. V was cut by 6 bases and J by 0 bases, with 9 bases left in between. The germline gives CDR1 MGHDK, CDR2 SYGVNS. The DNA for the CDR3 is TGTGCCAGCAGCGTAAGTGGCTCCTACGAGCAGTACTTC. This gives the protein CASSVSGSYEQYF.

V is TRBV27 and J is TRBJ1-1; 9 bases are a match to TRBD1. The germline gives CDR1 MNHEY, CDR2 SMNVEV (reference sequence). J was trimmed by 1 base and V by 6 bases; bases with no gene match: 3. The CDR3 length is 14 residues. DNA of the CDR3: TGTGCCAGCAGAAAACAGGGGGCGAACACTGAAGCTTTCTTT. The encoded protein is CASRKQGANTEAFF.

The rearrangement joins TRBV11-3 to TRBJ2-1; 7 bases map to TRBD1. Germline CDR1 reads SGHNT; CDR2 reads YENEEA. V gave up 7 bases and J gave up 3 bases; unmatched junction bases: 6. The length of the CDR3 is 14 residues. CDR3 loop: CASTIQGYYNEQFF. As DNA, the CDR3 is TGTGCCAGCACCATACAGGGGTACTACAATGAGCAGTTCTTC.

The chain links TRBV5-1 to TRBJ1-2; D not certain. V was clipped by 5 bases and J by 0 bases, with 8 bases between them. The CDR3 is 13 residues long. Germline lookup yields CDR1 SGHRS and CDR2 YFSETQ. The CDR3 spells CASSYSANYGYTF. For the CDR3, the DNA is TGCGCCAGCAGTTATTCAGCTAACTATGGCTACACCTTC.

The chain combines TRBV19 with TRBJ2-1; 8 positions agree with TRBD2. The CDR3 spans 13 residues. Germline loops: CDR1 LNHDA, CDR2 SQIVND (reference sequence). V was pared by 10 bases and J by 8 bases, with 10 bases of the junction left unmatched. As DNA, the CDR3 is TGTGCCACTAACTACCGGGGGGGAGATGAGCAGTTCTTC. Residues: CATNYRGGDEQFF.

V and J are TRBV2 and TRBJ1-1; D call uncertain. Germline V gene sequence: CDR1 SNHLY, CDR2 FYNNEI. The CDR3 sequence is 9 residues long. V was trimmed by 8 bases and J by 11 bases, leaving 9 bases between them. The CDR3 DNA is TGTGCCAGCCCAGCCACGGCTTTCTTT. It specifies CASPATAFF.

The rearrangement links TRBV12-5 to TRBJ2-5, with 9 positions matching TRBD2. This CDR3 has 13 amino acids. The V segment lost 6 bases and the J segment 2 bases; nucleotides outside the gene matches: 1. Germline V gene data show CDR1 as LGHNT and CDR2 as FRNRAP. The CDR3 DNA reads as TGTGCTAGTGGCCTAGCGGGGCAAGAGACCCAGTACTTC. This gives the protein CASGLAGQETQYF.

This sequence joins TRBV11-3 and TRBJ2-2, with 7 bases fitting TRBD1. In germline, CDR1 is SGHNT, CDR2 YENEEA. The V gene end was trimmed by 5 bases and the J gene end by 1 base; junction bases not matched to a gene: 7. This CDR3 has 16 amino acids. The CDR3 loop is CASSITRTGNTGELFF. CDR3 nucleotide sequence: TGTGCCAGCAGCATAACGCGGACAGGGAACACCGGGGAGCTGTTTTTT.

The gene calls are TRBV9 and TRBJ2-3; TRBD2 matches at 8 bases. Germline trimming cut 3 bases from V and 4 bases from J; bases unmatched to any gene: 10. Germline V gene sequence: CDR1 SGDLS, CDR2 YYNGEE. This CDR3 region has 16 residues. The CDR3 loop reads CASSDGAAGVADTQYF. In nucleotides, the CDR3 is TGTGCCAGCAGCGATGGTGCAGCGGGAGTGGCAGATACGCAGTATTTT.

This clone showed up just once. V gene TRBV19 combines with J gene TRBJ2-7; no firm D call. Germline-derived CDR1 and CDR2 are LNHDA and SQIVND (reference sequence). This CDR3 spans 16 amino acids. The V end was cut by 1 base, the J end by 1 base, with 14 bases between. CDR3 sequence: CASSIGGAGFSYEQYF. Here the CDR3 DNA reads TGTGCCAGTAGTATAGGTGGAGCAGGTTTTTCCTACGAGCAGTACTTC.

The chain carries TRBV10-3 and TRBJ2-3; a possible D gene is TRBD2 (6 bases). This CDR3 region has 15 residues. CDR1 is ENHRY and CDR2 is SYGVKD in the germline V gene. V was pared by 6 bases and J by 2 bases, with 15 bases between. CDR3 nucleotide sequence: TGTGCCATCAGCCTTAGCGGCCCTATCACAGATACGCAGTATTTT. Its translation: CAISLSGPITDTQYF.

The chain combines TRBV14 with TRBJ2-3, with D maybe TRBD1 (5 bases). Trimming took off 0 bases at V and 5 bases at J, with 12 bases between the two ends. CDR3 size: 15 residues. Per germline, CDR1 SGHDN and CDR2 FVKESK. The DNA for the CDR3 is TGTGCCAGCAGCCAAGATGTGGGGCGTGGAGATACGCAGTATTTT. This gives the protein CASSQDVGRGDTQYF. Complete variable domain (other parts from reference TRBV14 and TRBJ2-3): EAGVTQFPSHSVIEKGQTVTLRCDPISGHDNLYWYRRVMGKEIKFLLHFVKESKQDESGMPNNRFLAERTGGTYSTLKVQPAELEDSGVYFCASSQDVGRGDTQYFGPGTRLTVL.

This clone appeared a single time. The CDR3 coding sequence is TGTGCCAGCAGTGCAACCCCTGGGACTAGCGGGAGTACAGAGACCCAGTACTTC. Translating it yields CASSATPGTSGSTETQYF. The chain employs TRBV25-1 and TRBJ2-5, with TRBD2 matching 14 bases. CDR3 length equals 18 residues. Unmatched junction bases numbered 11, after V lost 4 bases and J lost 4 bases. Germline CDR1 is MGHDK and CDR2 is SYGVNS.

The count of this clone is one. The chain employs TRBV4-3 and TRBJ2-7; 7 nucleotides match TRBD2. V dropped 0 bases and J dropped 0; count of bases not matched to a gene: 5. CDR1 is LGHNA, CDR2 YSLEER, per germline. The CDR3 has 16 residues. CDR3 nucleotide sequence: TGCGCCAGCAGCCAAGAGTTGGCGGGGGTCTCCTACGAGCAGTACTTC. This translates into CASSQELAGVSYEQYF.

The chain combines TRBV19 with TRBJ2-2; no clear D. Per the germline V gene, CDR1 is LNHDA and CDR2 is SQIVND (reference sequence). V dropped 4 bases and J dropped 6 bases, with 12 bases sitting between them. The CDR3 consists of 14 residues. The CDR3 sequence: CASSTRPIPGELFF. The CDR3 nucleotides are TGTGCCAGTAGTACAAGACCGATCCCCGGGGAGCTGTTTTTT.

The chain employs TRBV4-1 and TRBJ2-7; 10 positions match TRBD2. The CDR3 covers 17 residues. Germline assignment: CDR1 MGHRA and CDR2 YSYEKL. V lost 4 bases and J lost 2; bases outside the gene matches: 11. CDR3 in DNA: TGCGCCAGCAGCCTCGGAGGGCTAGCGGGAGCCCCCTACGAGCAGTACTTC. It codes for CASSLGGLAGAPYEQYF.

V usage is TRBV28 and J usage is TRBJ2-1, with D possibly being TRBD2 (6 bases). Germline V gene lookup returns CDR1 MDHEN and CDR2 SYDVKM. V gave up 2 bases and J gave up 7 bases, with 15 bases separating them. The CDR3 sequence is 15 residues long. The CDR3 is CASSLAGTFWNEQFF. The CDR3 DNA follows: TGTGCCAGCAGTTTAGCGGGAACTTTTTGGAATGAGCAGTTCTTC.